This record concerns one T cell receptor beta chain sequence. Which antigen it targets is not known. One base away there is no much larger clone; base qualities are not given. This sample was included in a study of cytomegalovirus exposure and HLA in healthy donors (dated by TCRdb to about 2017). Background for the entire study: In an earlier analysis of under 600 of the donors, roughly 300 Gb of sequence data and about 110 million unique TCR beta sequences from some 170 million T cells were reported. Donor age, sex, ethnicity and CMV serostatus were collected together with the repertoire data. To decide whether each TCR beta V gene segment behaved as functional or pseudogenic, an earlier analysis of some 600 of the donors relied on high-throughput TCR beta sequencing. All discovery cohort repertoires had been generated using a single sequencing platform. The later analysis used no new phenotypic data to find candidate immune exposures, relying instead on TCR beta sequences and their occurrence across donors. The study combined high-throughput TCR immunosequencing, statistical association of individual TCRs with disease status, and machine learning to predict cytomegalovirus infection status. Typing coverage varied by locus: roughly 629-640 donors for A, B, C, DRB1 and DQB1; approximately 560 for DQA1; about 570 for DPA1; around 450 for DPB1. Class I and class II HLA loci were covered by the typing at four-digit resolution. Four to six DR-DQ haplotypes were handled as single units for association and clustering, since linkage in the cohort was strong. Across about 370 genotyped donors of the cohort, an average of approximately 200,000 unique TCR beta nucleotide sequences per donor were sequenced, and around 19% of those sequences were non-productive. The T cell repertoires of under 750 subjects were profiled by immunosequencing and related to cytomegalovirus serostatus. In addition to the first cohort of 666 subjects, a separate validation cohort of over 90 different subjects was used. Genome-wide SNP genotypes for about 65% of the roughly 670 donors were used in a later genetic analysis, which treated that subset as a discovery cohort. A later analysis re-examined previously published TCR beta repertoires from just over 650 donors and added high-resolution HLA genotyping to investigate patterns of TCR occurrence. Approximately 300 gigabases of sequencing data and around 85 million unique TCR sequences made up an early release that covered 500 to 700 HLA-typed donors. The study aimed to test whether cataloging public T cell receptors could reveal signatures of past pathogen exposure. Among the roughly 400 genotyped donors, around 81% belonged to the genetic ancestry cluster associated with self-reported Caucasian donors.

Library preparation employed the immunoSEQ multiplex PCR assay. For the multiplex PCR, a mixture combining 60 forward primers for TCR Vbeta segments and 13 reverse primers for TCR Jbeta segments was used. A multiplex PCR assay on genomic DNA amplified the CDR3 region of rearranged TCR beta genes. The Illumina HiSeq System was used to sequence the amplified TCR beta libraries as 87-base-pair reads. As for how the authors treated the data: A later analysis tallied tens of millions of unique TCR beta chains across the 610 or so repertoires, and approximately 12 million of those chains were shared by two or more donors. Raw reads were error-corrected and collapsed into unique sequences with a nearest-neighbor algorithm that merged closely related sequences to remove PCR and sequencing errors. Alignment of CDR3 sequences to IMGT reference sequences was used to assign V, D and J gene segments. Each retained sequence needed at least a six-nucleotide match to both a V gene segment and a J gene segment. Rearrangements were called productive when the CDR3 lacked stop codons and stayed in frame with V and J; all others were non-productive. Following IMGT convention, CDR3 was defined as the stretch from the second conserved V-encoded cysteine to the conserved J-encoded phenylalanine. The earlier analysis of 500 to 600 of the donors excluded sequences that lacked an unambiguous match to a single V gene segment. In an earlier analysis of approximately 590 of the donors, a V segment was called functional when productive rearrangements were above 56.7%, and segregating when the standard deviation between donors exceeded 5%. To diagnose cytomegalovirus status from the catalog of TCR beta chain sequences, a statistical classification framework was built. V and J gene assignment, in a later analysis, came from comparing TCR nucleotide sequences with IMGT/GENE-DB human TR gene sequences. A later analysis assigned CDR3 sequences and most-parsimonious VDJ recombination scenarios with the TCRdist pipeline. In a later analysis, each TCR beta chain was defined by its CDR3 amino acid sequence together with its V-gene family, and reads lacking a unique V-gene family were excluded. As a way to deal with suspected cross-contamination and a sequencing artifact, a later analysis dropped 592 nucleotide sequences that were highly shared and had low generation probability. In a later analysis, a clonal expansion index for each public chain was calculated from normalized within-repertoire ranks of inferred template counts. In a later analysis, generation probabilities were computed using a VDJ recombination model fitted to out-of-frame rearrangements, and the results were checked against IGoR. A later analysis scored TCR-TCR, TCR-HLA and TCR-CMV co-occurrence with hypergeometric tests, applying a repertoire-size bias correction to TCR pairs. False discovery rates were estimated in a later analysis by permuting HLA or CMV assignments 20 times. In a later analysis, co-occurring TCRs were grouped with DBSCAN, and TCRdist sequence similarity was added when clustering was performed within HLA-allele-positive subsets. Co-occurrence clustering excluded repertoires with fewer than 30,000 or more than 120,000 public chains, plus five with anomalous nucleotide sharing. Drawn from immuneACCESS, this table holds only the in-frame rearrangements with V and J called that TCRdb kept. Clones are partly lost; checked studies trace under half to an unresolved V gene and leave the rest unexplained. The D gene and trimming were derived from the DNA, and the V and J assignments and clone size from that table. The sample yields 170,000 or so clones; about four fifths were counted once. The ten largest make up 4.8% of the sample.

Results and caveats for the whole study, not just this receptor: V-gene and J-gene trimming of TCR beta chains was associated with a missense DCLRE1C variant in a later genetic analysis, and the association was replicated in an independent cohort. According to a later analysis, most CMV-associated TCR beta chains appeared to be HLA-restricted, and the HLA associations seemed to be driven largely by CMV exposure. According to a later analysis, parvovirus B19, influenza, CMV and Epstein-Barr virus appeared linked to several top co-occurrence clusters. Assigning TCR associations to individual alleles was difficult when HLA alleles, especially DR and DQ, strongly co-occurred. In a later analysis, around 17,000 TCR beta sequences were associated with specific HLA alleles at a false discovery rate of 0.05. Linkage disequilibrium might explain the correlated functional status among segregating V segments, but an unknown experimental factor could not be ruled out. A total of fewer than 200 TCR beta chains were listed by the study as associated with cytomegalovirus. Because some donors lacked HLA typing at each locus, the association tests relied only on the typed subset. A cluster of highly shared sequence variants was judged likely to represent a technical artifact of the sequencing pipeline. It was suggested by the authors that the approach could potentially be generalized to other disease states and immunological phenotypes. The presence/absence analyses assumed that sequencing depth was roughly uniform across donors, and that assumption may not be true. A further reported finding was that TCR beta sequences accurately predicted the HLA-A and HLA-B alleles for most subjects in the first cohort. While some public TCRs were present in many individuals, most TCR sequences turned up only very rarely across donors. In a later analysis, TCR association rates were found to vary across HLA loci, with the most associated TCRs seen for DRB1 alleles and the fewest for HLA-C alleles. The 87-base-pair reads could not distinguish some IMGT-functional V segments, including TRBV6-2 and TRBV6-3, so those segments were excluded. A few of the identified cytomegalovirus-associated TCR beta chains were confirmed in vitro to be specific for cytomegalovirus antigens. An earlier analysis of 587 of the donors showed that most TCR beta V segments appeared in productive rearrangements either about 87% or about 30% of the time, which broadly matched IMGT annotations. The only immune exposure information available for the cohort was CMV serostatus. The earlier analysis of approximately 540 of the donors excluded seventeen rarely observed V segments, including chromosome 9 orphons, because counts were too low. The classifier was reported to diagnose cytomegalovirus status with high specificity and sensitivity in both the original and validation cohorts. In a later analysis, HLA-associated TCR beta chains were found to be more clonally expanded and to have lower generation probabilities than equally common non-associated chains. Only TCR beta chains were sequenced in this cohort, and the absence of alpha or paired-chain data limited detectable features. In a later genetic analysis, fewer N-insertions in productive TCRs were reported among donors in an Asian-associated ancestry cluster than the approximately 710-donor mean.

The CDR3 spans 13 residues, from the cysteine through the phenylalanine. Solely the CDR3 DNA is kept, with 39 bases framed from the first base. V sheds 5 bases and J sheds 3 bases, leaving 11 bases between their ends. CDR1 MNHEY and CDR2 SVGAGI were looked up in the germline V gene. The cohort comprised some 700 healthy bone marrow donors. At the time of sampling, all cohort members were nominally healthy, though unrecorded immune exposures were likely present. The donor tested CMV seronegative and was one of the 352 seronegative cohort members. A peripheral blood sample was collected from each donor, and TCR beta sequencing was performed on peripheral blood mononuclear cells. Genomic DNA extraction from the blood cell samples was performed with the Qiagen DNeasy Blood Extraction Kit.

Sequencing used PBMCs. Recombination connected TRBV6-5 to TRBJ2-7, with the D gene call left open. The receptor was isolated from a man aged 18 to 30 in good health and CMV-seronegative. The CDR3 reads CASSEYVGYEQYF. The DNA is TGTGCCAGCAGTGAATATGTCGGCTACGAGCAGTACTTC.